The 22 T cell receptor beta chains below all came from one sample that was sequenced in a study of cytomegalovirus exposure and HLA in healthy donors. Primers for the PCR totalled 60 Vbeta and 13 Jbeta. Method: immunoSEQ multiplex PCR; TCRdb's copy keeps in-frame clones and lacks some. The sample has about 140,000 clones, 75% to 85% seen once; the top ten hold 4.5% to 5.5%. The sequenced material came from PBMCs. The receptor source for this set is a man aged 35-49 years in good health and CMV-seronegative.

The J gene is TRBJ2-5, the V gene TRBV29-1; tentative D call: TRBD2 (6 bases). V lost 4 bases and J lost 4, with 16 bases in between. Germline V gene lookup returns CDR1 SQVTM and CDR2 ANQGSEA. The CDR3 covers 14 residues. The CDR3 sequence is CSVVRGTSRETQYF. The CDR3 DNA is TGCAGCGTTGTCCGTGGGACTTCGCGAGAGACCCAGTACTTC.

The V gene is TRBV11-2, the J gene TRBJ2-7; possibly TRBD1 for D (5 bases). Germline CDR1 and CDR2: SGHAT and FQNNGV. The CDR3 runs 15 residues. Deletions cut 0 bases from V and 4 bases from J, with 13 bases between. In nucleotides, the CDR3 is TGTGCCAGCAGCTTAGAGCGGCAGGGAACGTACGAGCAGTACTTC. Translation gives CASSLERQGTYEQYF. Together with reference TRBV11-2 and TRBJ2-7, the CDR3 gives the full variable domain: EAGVAQSPRYKIIEKRQSVAFWCNPISGHATLYWYQQILGQGPKLLIQFQNNGVVDDSQLPKDRFSAERLKGVDSTLKIQPAKLEDSAVYLCASSLERQGTYEQYFGPGTRLTVT.

This chain connects TRBV15 to TRBJ2-5; D is perhaps TRBD2 (6 bases). Trimming shortened V by 4 bases and J by 3 bases, and 12 bases separated the two germline ends. This CDR3 contains 14 residues. CDR1 LNHNV and CDR2 YYDKDF come from the germline V gene (reference sequence). The CDR3 protein is CATSIGTSKETQYF. The CDR3 nucleotides read TGTGCCACCAGCATAGGGACTTCGAAAGAGACCCAGTACTTC.

About this clone itself: At the DNA level, this CDR3 is encoded by other sequences in the same sample as well. Here the CDR3 reads CASSPQDRIGSPLHF. The CDR3, as DNA: TGTGCCAGCTCACCCCAGGACAGGATCGGATCGCCCCTCCACTTT. This chain connects TRBV18 to TRBJ1-6; 7 nucleotides match TRBD1. J was trimmed by 13 bases and V by 3 bases; bases with no gene match: 12. CDR3 size: 15 residues. The germline CDR1 and CDR2 sequences are KGHSH and LQKENI.

The chain carries TRBV6-5 and TRBJ2-7; 7 bases agree with TRBD1. From germline, CDR1 is MNHEY and CDR2 SVGAGI. CDR3 length equals 12 residues. With 9 bases clipped from V and 10 bases from J, the junction kept 12 bases outside the gene matches. In nucleotides, the CDR3 is TGTGCCAGTCGACAGGGTGTATTCGACCAGTACTTC. This gives the protein CASRQGVFDQYF.

V and J are TRBV2 and TRBJ1-5; D uncertain. Trimming took 6 bases from V and 6 from J, leaving 9 bases between them. Per the germline V gene, CDR1 is SNHLY and CDR2 is FYNNEI. The CDR3 contains 12 residues. Here the CDR3 DNA reads TGTGCCAGCAGATCAGAGGCTCAGCCCCAGCATTTT. Translated, it gives CASRSEAQPQHF.

The CDR3 coding sequence is TGCGCCAGCAGTAGGGACAGCTCGAACACTGAAGCTTTCTTT. As protein: CASSRDSSNTEAFF. This sequence joins TRBV10-1 and TRBJ1-1; TRBD1 matches at 7 bases. Germline V gene data show CDR1 as WNHNN and CDR2 as SYGVQD (reference sequence). V trimming: 5 bases; J trimming: 1 base; junction bases outside the gene matches: 4. This CDR3 comprises 14 residues.

This CDR3 is CASSYGTGRAFF. The CDR3 DNA sequence: TGTGCCAGCAGCTACGGGACAGGGCGGGCTTTCTTT. V is TRBV27 and J is TRBJ1-1, with TRBD1 matching over 9 bases. This CDR3 spans 12 amino acids. V shed 6 bases, J shed 11 bases, and the junction held 7 bases outside the gene matches. CDR1 and CDR2 (germline): MNHEY, SMNVEV (reference sequence).

This clone was detected once. This rearrangement joins TRBV29-1 to TRBJ2-5; 11 bases match TRBD1. With V trimmed by 7 bases and J by 4 bases, 8 bases remained unmatched. From germline, CDR1 is SQVTM and CDR2 ANQGSEA. CDR3 size: 14 residues. The CDR3 reads CSAGDRGLGETQYF. In DNA form, the CDR3 reads TGCAGCGCCGGGGACAGGGGGTTAGGAGAGACCCAGTACTTC.

This chain joins TRBV15 and TRBJ1-2, with 11 bases lining up with TRBD1. The CDR3 extends over 16 amino acids. Trimming removed 0 bases from V and 5 bases from J; junction bases left unmatched: 5. Germline V lookup: CDR1 LNHNV, CDR2 YYDKDF (reference sequence). The CDR3 here is CATSRETGTGGYGYTF. CDR3 coding DNA: TGTGCCACCAGCAGAGAAACCGGGACAGGGGGGTATGGCTACACCTTC.

V is TRBV7-2 and J is TRBJ1-4, with D perhaps TRBD1 (6 bases). CDR3 length equals 14 residues. V shed 3 bases and J shed 5 bases, with 10 bases lying between them. Per germline, CDR1 SGHTA and CDR2 FQGNSA. The CDR3 region is CASSFGQRNEKLFF. Written as DNA, the CDR3 is TGTGCCAGCAGCTTCGGACAGAGGAATGAAAAACTGTTTTTT. Drawing the rest from reference TRBV7-2 and TRBJ1-4, the complete variable domain is GAGVSQSPSNKVTEKGKDVELRCDPISGHTALYWYRQSLGQGLEFLIYFQGNSAPDKSGLPSDRFSAERTGGSVSTLTIQRTQQEDSAVYLCASSFGQRNEKLFFGSGTQLSVL.

For this clone: Other DNA sequences within the sample encode an identical CDR3. The CDR3, as DNA: TGCAGCCCAGTGGGGGGGTTATGTTATCATTCACCCCTCCACTTT. Translated, it gives CSPVGGLCYHSPLHF. V usage is TRBV29-1 and J usage is TRBJ1-6; weak D call: TRBD1 (5 bases). This CDR3 is 15 amino acids long. V lost 8 bases, J lost 8 bases, and 22 bases lay in between. Germline CDR1 is SQVTM and CDR2 is ANQGSEA. Full variable domain (rest looked up from reference TRBV29-1 and TRBJ1-6): SAVISQKPSRDICQRGTSLTIQCQVDSQVTMMFWYRQQPGQSLTLIATANQGSEATYESGFVIDKFPISRPNLTFSTLTVSNMSPEDSSIYLCSPVGGLCYHSPLHFGNGTRLTVT.

The chain joins TRBV7-8 to TRBJ1-4; TRBD1 aligns across 8 bases. The J segment lost 3 bases and the V segment lost 0 bases, leaving 18 bases of the junction unmatched. This CDR3 has 21 amino acids. CDR1 and CDR2 (germline): SGHVS, FQNEAQ. The CDR3 loop reads CASSLAPPRQGAGWANEKLFF. In nucleotides, the CDR3 is TGTGCCAGCAGCTTAGCCCCTCCCCGGCAGGGGGCCGGCTGGGCTAATGAAAAACTGTTTTTT.

The rearrangement joins TRBV11-2 to TRBJ1-1; D is perhaps TRBD1 (6 bases). Germline loops: CDR1 SGHAT, CDR2 FQNNGV. There are 14 residues in the CDR3. Trimming pared 5 bases from V and 4 bases from J, leaving 14 bases between. CDR3 in DNA: TGTGCCAGCAGCAACTTCAGGGGAGCCACTGAAGCTTTCTTT. Translated: CASSNFRGATEAFF.

The chain joins TRBV5-1 to TRBJ2-3, with 7 bases fitting TRBD2. Germline CDR1 is SGHRS and CDR2 is YFSETQ. There are 14 residues in the CDR3. Trimming took 2 bases from V and 1 from J; bases not matched to a gene: 1. CDR3 sequence reads: CASSLRGGTDTQYF. CDR3 coding DNA: TGCGCCAGCAGCTTACGGGGGGGCACAGATACGCAGTATTTT.

The gene calls are TRBV11-2 and TRBJ2-2, with 10 bases matching TRBD2. Trimming cost V 1 base and J 7 bases; bases outside gene matches: 0. The CDR3 is made up of 14 amino acids. Per germline, CDR1 SGHAT and CDR2 FQNNGV. CDR3: CASSLGLAGGELFF. CDR3 in DNA: TGTGCCAGCAGCTTAGGACTAGCGGGCGGGGAGCTGTTTTTT.

This rearrangement joins TRBV5-4 to TRBJ1-1; D not resolved. The germline CDR1 and CDR2 sequences are SGHNT and YYREEE (reference sequence). Between the trimmed V and J ends, which lost 5 bases and 0 bases, there was a span of 11 bases. CDR3 length: 14 amino acids. DNA for the CDR3: TGTGCCAGCAGTGTCGGAGGTCTGAACACTGAAGCTTTCTTT. This translates into CASSVGGLNTEAFF.

V usage is TRBV10-2 and J usage is TRBJ2-1; the match to TRBD2 covers 11 bases. J was trimmed by 4 bases and V by 6 bases; bases with no gene match: 14. The germline V gene encodes CDR1 WSHSY and CDR2 SAAADI. The CDR3 loop spans 18 amino acids. The CDR3 DNA reads TGCGCCAGCAGCCCAACAAAAATCTCTAGCGGGGGGTACAATGAGCAGTTCTTC. Amino acid sequence: CASSPTKISSGGYNEQFF.

The V and J genes are TRBV28 and TRBJ1-1; no reliable D call. CDR1 is MDHEN and CDR2 is SYDVKM in the germline V gene. This CDR3 is 11 amino acids long. V dropped 2 bases and J dropped 6 bases, with 4 bases sitting between them. The CDR3 sequence is CASSLSSEAFF. CDR3 sequence (DNA): TGTGCCAGCAGTTTAAGCTCTGAAGCTTTCTTT.

This clone was picked up one time. The genes are TRBV18 and TRBJ2-5; 7 bases match TRBD1. The CDR3 totals 15 residues. J lost 3 bases, V lost 3 bases, and 7 bases had no gene match. Per germline, CDR1 KGHSH and CDR2 LQKENI. The CDR3 DNA reads TGTGCCAGCTCACCTTCGACAGGGACAAAAGAGACCCAGTACTTC. It is translated as CASSPSTGTKETQYF. The full variable domain, with the rest looked up from reference TRBV18 and TRBJ2-5, is NAGVMQNPRHLVRRRGQEARLRCSPMKGHSHVYWYRQLPEEGLKFMVYLQKENIIDESGMPKERFSAEFPKEGPSILRIQQVVRGDSAAYFCASSPSTGTKETQYFGPGTRLLVL.

The chain combines TRBV6-5 with TRBJ1-1, with D perhaps matching TRBD1 (5 bases). The ends were cut back, 8 bases at V and 4 bases at J, with 8 bases in the middle. Germline CDR1 reads MNHEY; CDR2 reads SVGAGI. The CDR3 consists of 11 residues. Here the CDR3 reads CASGQGTEAFF. The CDR3 coding sequence is TGTGCCAGCGGGCAGGGCACTGAAGCTTTCTTT.

J is TRBJ1-4 and V is TRBV27; D gene unclear. V lost 6 bases to trimming and J lost 0 bases, with 11 bases between them. The length of the CDR3 is 15 residues. Germline lookup yields CDR1 MNHEY and CDR2 SMNVEV (reference sequence). As DNA, the CDR3 is TGTGCCAGCAGCCCCCACAGTGCAACTAATGAAAAACTGTTTTTT. This translates into CASSPHSATNEKLFF.